This T cell receptor beta chain was identified during a study of CD8+ T cells in alopecia areata. Whole-study context: Tofacitinib lasted 6 to 18 months, then 6 months off drug. General study findings and limits: Normal skin contains resident alphabeta T cells, and these are also sequenced in scalp samples.

Extracted RNA was reverse transcribed into cDNA, the sequencing template. The method was immunoSEQ multiplex PCR; TCRdb's version includes in-frame clones alone and lacks a portion of them. The data show some 8,000 clones, around 50% seen once. With respect to this clone: Its antigen is unknown.

CDR1 is SGDLS and CDR2 is YYNGEE in the germline V gene. V lost 0 bases and J lost 4; bases outside the gene matches: 5. The CDR3 is made up of 16 amino acids. Researchers took lesional scalp punch biopsies and peripheral blood from people who were alopecia areata patients. V usage is TRBV9 and J usage is TRBJ2-5; TRBD2 agrees at 11 bases. The source is a human donor with alopecia areata. The sequencing here drew on skin, taken at week 0. CDR3 DNA sequence: TGTGCCAGCAGCGTAGGAACAGGACTAGCGGGAGAGACCCAGTACTTC. It specifies CASSVGTGLAGETQYF. Looking up the rest from reference TRBV9 and TRBJ2-5 gives the full variable domain: DSGVTQTPKHLITATGQRVTLRCSPRSGDLSVYWYQQSLDQGLQFLIQYYNGEERAKGNILERFSAQQFPDLHSELNLSSLELGDSALYFCASSVGTGLAGETQYFGPGTRLLVL.